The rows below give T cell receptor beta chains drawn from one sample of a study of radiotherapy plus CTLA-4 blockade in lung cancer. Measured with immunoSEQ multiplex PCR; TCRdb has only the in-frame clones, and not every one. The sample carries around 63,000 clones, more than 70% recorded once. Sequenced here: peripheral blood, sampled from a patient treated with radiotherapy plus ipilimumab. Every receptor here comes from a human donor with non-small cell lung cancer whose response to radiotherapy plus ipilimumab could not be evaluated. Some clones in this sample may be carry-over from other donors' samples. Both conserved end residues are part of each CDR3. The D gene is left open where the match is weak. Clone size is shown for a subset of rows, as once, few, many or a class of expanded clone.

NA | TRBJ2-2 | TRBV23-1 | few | CASSLEGRDGELFF | TGCGCCAGCAGCTTGGAGGGGCGCGACGGGGAGCTGTTTTTT
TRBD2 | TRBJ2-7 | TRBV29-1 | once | CSVVGGGSSYEQYF | TGCAGCGTTGTAGGCGGGGGGAGCTCCTACGAGCAGTACTTC
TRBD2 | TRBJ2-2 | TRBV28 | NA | CASSLPGLAAGELFF | TGTGCCAGCAGTTTGCCCGGACTAGCGGCCGGGGAGCTGTTTTTT
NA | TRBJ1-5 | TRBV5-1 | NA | CASSLNPDQPQHF | TGCGCCAGCAGCTTGAATCCGGATCAGCCCCAGCATTTT
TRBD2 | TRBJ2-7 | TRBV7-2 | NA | CASSLALAGGAYEQYF | TGTGCCAGCAGCTTAGCGCTTGCGGGGGGTGCCTACGAGCAGTACTTC
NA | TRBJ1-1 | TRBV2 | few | CASSYATGLEAFF | TGTGCCAGCAGTTATGCTACAGGTCTCGAAGCTTTCTTT
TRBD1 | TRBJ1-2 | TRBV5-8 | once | CASSPGGTGLDYGYTF | TGTGCCAGCAGCCCCGGAGGGACAGGGTTGGACTATGGCTACACCTTC
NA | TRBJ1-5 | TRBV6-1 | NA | CASSEQTGNQPQHF | TGTGCCAGCAGTGAACAGACGGGGAATCAGCCCCAGCATTTT
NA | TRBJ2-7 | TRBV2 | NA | CASRVGQSPTYEQYF | TGTGCCAGCAGAGTTGGCCAATCCCCAACCTACGAGCAGTACTTC
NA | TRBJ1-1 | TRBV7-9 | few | CASSPGTYTEAFF | TGTGCCAGCAGCCCCGGGACATACACTGAAGCTTTCTTT
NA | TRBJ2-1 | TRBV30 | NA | CAWSGQTDNEQFF | TGTGCCTGGAGTGGACAGACCGACAATGAGCAGTTCTTC
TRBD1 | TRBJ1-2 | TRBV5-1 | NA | CASSLGGQSYGYTF | TGCGCCAGCAGCTTGGGGGGACAGTCCTATGGCTACACCTTC
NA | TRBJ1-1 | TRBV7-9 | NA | CASSLGGGGWTEAFF | TGTGCCAGCAGCTTAGGGGGGGGCGGCTGGACTGAAGCTTTCTTT
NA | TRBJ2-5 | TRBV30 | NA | CAWTLSSQYF | TGTGCCTGGACCCTGTCGTCCCAGTACTTC
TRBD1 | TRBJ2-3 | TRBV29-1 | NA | CSVEGGQGTDTQYF | TGCAGCGTTGAAGGCGGACAGGGTACAGATACGCAGTATTTT
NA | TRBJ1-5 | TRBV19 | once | CASSPRGGPRDNQPQHF | TGTGCCAGTAGTCCCCGGGGGGGACCCAGGGACAATCAGCCCCAGCATTTT
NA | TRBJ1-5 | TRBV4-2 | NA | CASSQPGGNQPQHF | TGTGCCAGCAGCCAACCGGGGGGCAATCAGCCCCAGCATTTT
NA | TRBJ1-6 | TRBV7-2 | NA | CASSLQSNSPLHF | TGTGCCAGCAGTCTCCAGTCTAATTCACCCCTCCACTTT
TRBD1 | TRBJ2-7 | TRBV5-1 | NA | CASSFRQGASYEQYF | TGCGCCAGCAGCTTTAGGCAGGGGGCATCCTACGAGCAGTACTTC
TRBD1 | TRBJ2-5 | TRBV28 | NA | CASRSGGRETQYF | TGTGCCAGCAGGTCAGGGGGCCGAGAGACCCAGTACTTC
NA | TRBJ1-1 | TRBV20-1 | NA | CSAVQNTEAFF | TGCAGTGCTGTCCAGAACACTGAAGCTTTCTTT
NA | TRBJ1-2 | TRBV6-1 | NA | CASSERRQNIYGYTF | TGTGCCAGCAGTGAACGTCGACAGAACATCTATGGCTACACCTTC
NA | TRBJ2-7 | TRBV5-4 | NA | CASSFSRGAYEQYF | TGTGCCAGCAGCTTTTCCCGGGGAGCCTACGAGCAGTACTTC
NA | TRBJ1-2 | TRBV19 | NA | CASSIGGFDGYTF | TGTGCCAGTAGTATCGGCGGTTTCGATGGCTACACCTTC
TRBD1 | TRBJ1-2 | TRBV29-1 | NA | CSGGGTDYGYTF | TGCAGCGGGGGCGGGACAGACTATGGCTACACCTTC
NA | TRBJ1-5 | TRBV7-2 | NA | CASSWGAGNQPQHF | TGTGCCAGCAGCTGGGGCGCTGGCAATCAGCCCCAGCATTTT
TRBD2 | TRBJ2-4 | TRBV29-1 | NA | CSADTLAGGGSIQYF | TGCAGCGCCGATACCCTAGCGGGGGGAGGTAGCATTCAGTACTTC
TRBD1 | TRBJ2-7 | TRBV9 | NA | CASSRAQGRDEQYF | TGTGCCAGCAGCAGAGCACAGGGGCGCGACGAGCAGTACTTC
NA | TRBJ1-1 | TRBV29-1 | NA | CSVGGFGTEAFF | TGCAGCGTTGGAGGGTTCGGGACTGAAGCTTTCTTT
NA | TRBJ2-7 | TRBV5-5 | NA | CASSLGGTMQRRGQYF | TGTGCCAGCAGCTTGGGGGGGACCATGCAGCGCAGGGGGCAGTACTTC
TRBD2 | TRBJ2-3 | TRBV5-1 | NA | CASSMTTSGVGDTQYF | TGCGCCAGCAGCATGACGACTAGCGGGGTGGGAGATACGCAGTATTTT
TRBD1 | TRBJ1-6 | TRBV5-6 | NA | CASSFDRENNSPLHF | TGTGCCAGCAGCTTTGACAGGGAGAATAATTCACCCCTCCACTTT
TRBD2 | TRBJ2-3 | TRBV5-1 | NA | CASSFLAGGPADTQYF | TGCGCCAGCAGCTTCCTAGCGGGGGGGCCGGCTGATACGCAGTATTTT
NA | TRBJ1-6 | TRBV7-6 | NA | CASSLVRSGDSPLHF | TGTGCCAGCAGCTTAGTGAGGTCGGGGGACTCACCCCTCCACTTT
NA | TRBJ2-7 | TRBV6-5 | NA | CASSYLGGLYEQYF | TGTGCCAGCAGTTACCTCGGAGGCCTCTACGAGCAGTACTTC
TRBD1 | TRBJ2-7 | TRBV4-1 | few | CASSLRQGFYEQYF | TGCGCCAGCAGCCTAAGACAGGGTTTCTACGAGCAGTACTTC
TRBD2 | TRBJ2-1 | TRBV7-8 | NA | CASSVRTSGGVNNEQFF | TGTGCCAGCAGCGTTAGGACTAGCGGGGGTGTAAACAATGAGCAGTTCTTC
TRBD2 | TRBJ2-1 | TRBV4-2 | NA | CASSLSGGNEQFF | TGTGCCAGCAGCCTTAGCGGGGGAAATGAGCAGTTCTTC